This T cell receptor (beta chain) is drawn from a study of cytomegalovirus exposure and HLA in healthy donors. There are 13 residues in the CDR3. Germline V CDR1 and CDR2: SNHLY, FYNNEI. J was trimmed by 7 bases and V by 8 bases; bases with no gene match: 8. Primers included in the PCR were 60 Vbeta and 13 Jbeta primers. This table comes from immunoSEQ multiplex PCR, and its TCRdb copy is limited to in-frame clones, with some not included. The table shows fewer than 150,000 clones, with 80% occurring only once. The sample consisted of PBMCs. J is TRBJ1-1 and V is TRBV2; 9 bases are a match to TRBD1. The TCR originated in a man aged 40-49 years in good health and CMV-seronegative. This CDR3 reads CASGGTGTSEAFF. Written as DNA, the CDR3 is TGTGCCAGCGGCGGGACAGGGACGAGTGAAGCTTTCTTT.